The clone carrying this T cell receptor (beta chain) was seen ten or more times. The antigen is unknown. This record belongs to a study of CD8 T cells in ankylosing spondylitis. Overall study results and limits: Characteristic of ankylosing spondylitis blood, it appeared, was a TCR beta motif comprising roughly 8 highly homologous variants. In synovial fluid and blood from reactive arthritis, some motif variants were previously reported.

Germline-derived CDR1 and CDR2 are SGHRS and YFSETQ. V lost 0 bases and J 1 base, leaving 10 bases between the germline ends. This CDR3 region has 15 residues. Researchers built TCR beta libraries using quantitative 5'-RACE with molecular barcodes. MiXCR, run by TCRdb on the 5' RACE reads, gives a single entry per CDR3 protein. The table lists fewer than 550,000 distinct CDR3 sequences, 5.3% of them singletons. V usage is TRBV5-1 and J usage is TRBJ1-1; TRBD1 might be the D (5 bases). This receptor was obtained from a male donor with ankylosing spondylitis. The sequenced material came from blood, either unsorted or a sorted T cell fraction (not recorded which). CDR3 residues: CASSLAGRENTEAFF. The CDR3 DNA reads TGCGCCAGCAGCTTGGCCGGCAGGGAGAACACTGAAGCTTTCTTT.